This note documents a single T cell receptor beta chain sequence. The antigen is undetermined. These data belong to a study of blood T cells in healthy people across ages. Study-level background: Template switching captured about one barcoded beta molecule per two T cells.

This CDR3 region has 17 residues. The ends were cut back, 0 bases at V and 2 bases at J, with 14 bases in the middle. The germline V gene encodes CDR1 SGDLS and CDR2 YYNGEE. With a J-beta primer mix and a sample-barcoded 5' primer, a second PCR ran about 7 to 12 cycles. Using its own MiXCR run on the 5' RACE reads, TCRdb lists one record per CDR3 protein. This repertoire shows 1.2 million to 1.5 million distinct CDR3 sequences, approximately 59% found once; its top ten account for 6.5% to 8.5%. PBMCs were isolated at a quantity of at least 6.5 million per sample. Findings and caveats of the study: Samples with more naive T cells showed higher observed beta diversity. A roughly linear fall in TCR beta diversity per million T cells was seen with increasing age.

This chain links TRBV9 with TRBJ1-4; weak D call: TRBD1 (5 bases). Specimen: blood. The clonotype originates from a man between 18 and 29 years old in good health. CDR3 sequence: CASSVGIRVNTNEKLFF. As DNA, the CDR3 is TGTGCCAGCAGCGTAGGAATCAGGGTCAATACTAATGAAAAACTGTTTTTT.